A single sample is the source of the 14 T cell receptor beta chains below, sequenced in a study of blood T cell repertoires in COVID-19. Here immunoSEQ multiplex PCR was the method, and the copy in TCRdb shows in-frame clones only, minus some. The sample consists of 150,000 to 200,000 clones, approximately 82% of them appearing once. The sequenced sample was peripheral blood. The receptors were sampled from a woman older than 75 with acute or convalescent COVID-19.

The chain is built from TRBV10-3 and TRBJ2-7; 7 bases line up with TRBD2. This CDR3 is built from 14 residues. V lost 5 bases, J lost 3 bases, and 7 bases stayed unmatched. Germline V gene lookup returns CDR1 ENHRY and CDR2 SYGVKD. CDR3 residues: CAISRTRGDYEQYF. The CDR3 bases are TGTGCCATCAGTAGGACTAGAGGGGACTACGAGCAGTACTTC.

This chain links TRBV11-2 with TRBJ1-1; D ambiguous. CDR1 SGHAT and CDR2 FQNNGV come from the germline V gene. Trimming cost V 1 base and J 3 bases, with 9 bases left between them. This CDR3 spans 14 amino acids. The CDR3 sequence is CASSLVNSDTEAFF. The CDR3 DNA reads TGTGCCAGCAGCTTAGTTAACAGTGACACTGAAGCTTTCTTT.

The chain is built from TRBV6-5 and TRBJ1-1; D not resolved. Germline V gene lookup returns CDR1 MNHEY and CDR2 SVGAGI. The CDR3 has 13 residues. V lost 6 bases, J lost 1 base, and 9 bases lay in between. CDR3 residues: CASSIRENTEAFF. Written as DNA, the CDR3 is TGTGCCAGCAGCATTAGAGAGAACACTGAAGCTTTCTTT.

The CDR3 loop is CASSSGQGTGELFF. CDR3 sequence (DNA): TGTGCCAGCAGTTCGGGACAGGGCACCGGGGAGCTGTTTTTT. The V and J genes are TRBV28 and TRBJ2-2, with TRBD1 identical over 9 bases. The CDR3 has 14 amino acids. In germline, CDR1 is MDHEN, CDR2 SYDVKM. J gave up 4 bases and V 4 bases, and 1 base lay outside the gene matches.

The V call is TRBV11-2, the J call TRBJ2-2, with D unclear. The CDR3 covers 12 residues. V lost 5 bases to trimming and J lost 6 bases, with 7 bases between them. From germline, CDR1 is SGHAT and CDR2 FQNNGV. In DNA form, the CDR3 reads TGTGCCAGCAGCCTCCCCGCCGGGGAGCTGTTTTTT. It specifies CASSLPAGELFF.

The gene calls are TRBV28 and TRBJ1-5; D is undetermined. The germline gives CDR1 MDHEN, CDR2 SYDVKM. V was pared by 4 bases and J by 1 base, with 8 bases between. The CDR3 has 14 residues. This CDR3 is CASSSVFSNQPQHF. The CDR3 DNA sequence: TGTGCCAGCAGTTCGGTCTTCAGCAATCAGCCCCAGCATTTT.

V and J are TRBV19 and TRBJ2-2; D not certain. The CDR3 runs to 15 residues. Germline V gives CDR1 LNHDA, CDR2 SQIVND (reference sequence). V shed 2 bases and J shed 6 bases, with 13 bases lying between them. This CDR3 is CASSIPSRASGELFF. In DNA, the CDR3 is TGTGCCAGTAGTATACCTTCACGAGCGTCCGGGGAGCTGTTTTTT. The whole variable domain, remainder taken from reference TRBV19 and TRBJ2-2, is DGGITQSPKYLFRKEGQNVTLSCEQNLNHDAMYWYRQDPGQGLRLIYYSQIVNDFQKGDIAEGYSVSREKKESFPLTVTSAQKNPTAFYLCASSIPSRASGELFFGEGSRLTVL.

This rearrangement joins TRBV27 to TRBJ1-6; 7 bases fit TRBD1. The CDR3 length is 15 residues. Germline V gene data show CDR1 as MNHEY and CDR2 as SMNVEV (reference sequence). Germline trimming cut 6 bases from V and 9 bases from J; bases unmatched to any gene: 11. The CDR3 DNA follows: TGTGCCAGCAGGCCCCTCACAGGGGTAGTTTCACCCCTCCACTTT. Translation: CASRPLTGVVSPLHF.

This clone was seen only once. V and J are TRBV18 and TRBJ2-7, with a tentative D call TRBD1 (6 bases). The CDR3 covers 14 residues. The V end was cut by 4 bases, the J end by 4 bases, with 14 bases between. Germline lookup yields CDR1 KGHSH and CDR2 LQKENI. CDR3 amino acids: CASSREYRGYEQYF. For the CDR3, the DNA is TGTGCCAGCTCACGGGAGTATAGGGGGTACGAGCAGTACTTC.

CDR3 sequence (DNA): TGTGCCAGTAGTATAGCCGCTCGGGGTAGCACAGATACGCAGTATTTT. Translation: CASSIAARGSTDTQYF. The rearrangement uses TRBV19 and TRBJ2-3; D perhaps matches TRBD2 (5 bases). The germline V and J ends were trimmed by 1 base and 0 bases, with 11 bases remaining between them. Germline V gene lookup returns CDR1 LNHDA and CDR2 SQIVND (reference sequence). The CDR3 runs 16 residues. The complete variable domain, with remaining parts taken from reference TRBV19 and TRBJ2-3, reads DGGITQSPKYLFRKEGQNVTLSCEQNLNHDAMYWYRQDPGQGLRLIYYSQIVNDFQKGDIAEGYSVSREKKESFPLTVTSAQKNPTAFYLCASSIAARGSTDTQYFGPGTRLTVL.

This rearrangement joins TRBV5-1 to TRBJ1-1; the match to TRBD1 covers 7 bases. V lost 7 bases, J lost 1 base, and 7 bases stayed unmatched. The CDR3 has 14 amino acids. The germline CDR1 and CDR2 sequences are SGHRS and YFSETQ. CDR3 sequence (DNA): TGCGCCAGCCTTCCAGGGGGGCCGAACACTGAAGCTTTCTTT. It yields the protein CASLPGGPNTEAFF.

This clone was picked up a small number of times. The chain uses TRBV19 and TRBJ1-4, with 10 bases that match TRBD1. The CDR3 length is 15 residues. Germline trimming cut 3 bases from V and 8 bases from J; bases unmatched to any gene: 6. Germline V lookup: CDR1 LNHDA, CDR2 SQIVND (reference sequence). CDR3 loop: CASSMPGQGTEKLFF. Written as DNA, the CDR3 is TGTGCCAGTAGTATGCCGGGACAGGGGACGGAAAAACTGTTTTTT.

A few counts support this clone. V usage is TRBV9 and J usage is TRBJ2-1; D perhaps matches TRBD2 (6 bases). Trimming removed 6 bases at V and 4 bases at J, with 17 bases between. The germline gives CDR1 SGDLS, CDR2 YYNGEE. The length of the CDR3 is 15 residues. In nucleotides, the CDR3 is TGTGCCAGCACGAGGGGCGGGAACGTGTACAATGAGCAGTTCTTC. Its translation: CASTRGGNVYNEQFF. Based on the CDR3 plus reference TRBV9 and TRBJ2-1, the full variable domain is DSGVTQTPKHLITATGQRVTLRCSPRSGDLSVYWYQQSLDQGLQFLIQYYNGEERAKGNILERFSAQQFPDLHSELNLSSLELGDSALYFCASTRGGNVYNEQFFGPGTRLTVL.

The J gene is TRBJ1-1, the V gene TRBV5-1; a weak D match, TRBD1 (6 bases). This CDR3 has 13 amino acids. The germline CDR1 and CDR2 sequences are SGHRS and YFSETQ. With 2 bases removed from V and 11 bases from J, the gap between germline ends came to 16 bases. Here the CDR3 reads CASSLSGEGSAFF. In DNA, the CDR3 is TGCGCCAGCAGCTTATCAGGGGAGGGTTCGGCTTTCTTT.